A single TCR beta chain is shown here with its context. Original processing notes: How many nucleated cells were present was estimated from reference gene primer amplification. Generated by immunoSEQ multiplex PCR, the TCRdb table keeps only in-frame clones and is missing some. V and J calls and clone size follow that table, whereas D and trimming were derived from the DNA. The sample carries fewer than 350,000 clones, under 90% recorded once. Germline V gives CDR1 SGHTA, CDR2 FQGNSA. The CDR3 is 16 amino acids. Losses at the gene ends were 0 bases for V and 2 bases for J; bases not matched to a gene: 5. The sample is drawn from a study of blood T cell repertoires in COVID-19.

The receptor was isolated from a woman aged 55 to 70 with active or convalescent COVID-19. The chain recombines TRBV7-2 with TRBJ2-7; 9 bases map to TRBD1. The specimen sequenced was peripheral blood. The CDR3 bases are TGTGCCAGCAGCTTAGCTTCGAGACAGGGGGCCTACGAGCAGTACTTC. Amino acid sequence: CASSLASRQGAYEQYF. The full variable domain, its missing parts supplied by reference TRBV7-2 and TRBJ2-7, is GAGVSQSPSNKVTEKGKDVELRCDPISGHTALYWYRQSLGQGLEFLIYFQGNSAPDKSGLPSDRFSAERTGGSVSTLTIQRTQQEDSAVYLCASSLASRQGAYEQYFGPGTRLTVT.